This TCR beta chain is drawn from a study of CD8+CD57+ T cells in acquired aplastic anemia. Trimming removed 1 base at V and 7 bases at J, with 17 bases between. This CDR3 has 15 amino acids. Germline assignment: CDR1 LNHDA and CDR2 SQIVND (reference sequence). Genomic DNA constituted the template upon which TCR beta VDJ and CDR3 profiling was performed. TCRdb independently ran MiXCR on the reads; one entry per CDR3 protein. Here the sample spans about 190,000 distinct CDR3 sequences, 54% being singletons. V gene TRBV19 combines with J gene TRBJ2-7, with a weak D call TRBD1 (6 bases). This TCR was recovered from a human donor in good health, serving as a control. Source material: sorted CD4+, CD8+, or CD8+CD57+ T cells (not recorded which) from PBMCs. Here the CDR3 DNA reads TGTGCCAGTAGTATAGTTGGGGGCATCTCAAGAGAGCAGTACTTC. This codes for CASSIVGGISREQYF.